Listed below are T cell receptor beta chains from one sample, sequenced in a study of T cell responses to AZD1222 COVID-19 vaccine. Assay used: immunoSEQ multiplex PCR; TCRdb lists only in-frame clones, some missing. The data hold around 96,000 clones, with about 86% observed a single time. Here the sequenced sample was peripheral blood, taken 28 days after the second AZD1222 dose. Receptors were obtained from an adult who received the AZD1222 COVID-19 vaccine. CDR3s include the opening cysteine and the closing phenylalanine or tryptophan. Fields, in order: CDR3 length, V gene, J gene, CDR3 protein.

>14|TRBV28|TRBJ1-6
CASRNLGGISPLHF
>16|TRBV5-4|TRBJ2-3
CASNRNVAERADTQYF
>15|TRBV10-2|TRBJ2-1
CASSGTESSYNEQFF
>14|TRBV7-2|TRBJ1-2
CASSHQDNNYGYTF
>15|TRBV9|TRBJ1-1
CASSVAPTMGTEAFF
>15|TRBV19|TRBJ2-7
CASSIKAQSSYEQYF
>13|TRBV28|TRBJ1-1
CASSFELDTEAFF
>12|TRBV27|TRBJ2-3
CASGHRTDTQYF
>15|TRBV5-4|TRBJ2-2
CASSLKSANTGELFF
>13|TRBV15|TRBJ2-7
CATSARDRSEQYF
>15|TRBV6-5|TRBJ2-7
CASSSGQTEPNEQYF
>13|TRBV19|TRBJ1-1
CASSSGRNTEAFF
>14|TRBV10-2|TRBJ1-3
CASSEQGARNTIYF
>13|TRBV28|TRBJ1-2
CASSPGTDYGYTF
>15|TRBV28|TRBJ1-5
CASSLSGGSNQPQHF
>13|TRBV2|TRBJ1-1
CASSPEHSPEAFF
>13|TRBV27|TRBJ2-2
CASKGTSTGELFF
>13|TRBV30|TRBJ2-5
CAWSVRGGETQYF
>16|TRBV5-1|TRBJ2-3
CASSLDARGATDTQYF
>19|TRBV1|TRBJ2-5
CTSSQDRERVRTPRETQYF
>15|TRBV6-5|TRBJ2-2
CASSIVQGNTGELFF
>14|TRBV28|TRBJ2-7
CASTPGGSSYEQYF
>12|TRBV7-2|TRBJ1-4
CASSLGRGKLFF
>11|TRBV12-3/TRBV12-4|TRBJ1-3
CASSFGNTIYF
>17|TRBV7-3|TRBJ2-3
CASSLYTGGLGTDTQYF
>13|TRBV28|TRBJ2-7
CASSLDRTYEQYF